This T cell receptor (beta chain) was recovered during a study of radiotherapy plus CTLA-4 blockade in lung cancer. V lost 6 bases and J lost 4, with 22 bases in between. This CDR3 contains 18 residues. CDR1 is SEHNR and CDR2 is FQNEAQ in the germline V gene (reference sequence). Produced via immunoSEQ multiplex PCR; TCRdb's table is partial and in-frame only. This repertoire shows 62,000 or so clones, around 80% found once; its top ten account for roughly a tenth. The sequenced sample was peripheral blood, obtained from a patient treated with radiotherapy plus ipilimumab. The sequence derives from a human donor with non-small cell lung cancer who had a complete response to radiotherapy plus ipilimumab. The chain uses TRBV7-9 and TRBJ2-6, with D maybe TRBD2 (6 bases). This CDR3 reads CASRGPGTRSSGANVLTF. The CDR3 bases are TGTGCCAGCAGGGGTCCCGGGACTCGCTCTTCAGGGGCCAACGTCCTGACTTTC.